The clone carrying this T cell receptor beta chain has a handful of counts. Its antigen is as yet unknown. Trimming cost V 1 base and J 9 bases, with 7 bases left between them. The CDR3 is made up of 12 amino acids. Per the germline V gene, CDR1 is LGHDT and CDR2 is YNNKEL (reference sequence). The source of the sample is a study of post-analysis software for immune sequencing data. Prepared libraries of TCR beta cDNA carried unique molecular identifiers. T cells numbering roughly 1 to 10 million yielded roughly 0.5 million cDNA molecules. TCRdb analysed the PCR reads with MiXCR anew, one entry per CDR3 protein. The sample consists of fewer than 850,000 distinct CDR3 sequences, approximately 30% of them appearing once. Findings of the study overall: When patients were compared with controls, about 5 TRBV segments were more frequent, TRBV5-6, TRBV5-1 and TRBV20-1 among them. Normalized Chao1 diversity was significantly lower in multiple sclerosis patients than in controls.

This clonotype was obtained from a girl between 5 and 17 years old with multiple sclerosis. Sequencing was carried out using blood. The chain combines TRBV3-1 with TRBJ2-1; D not resolved. The CDR3 DNA is TGTGCCAGCAGCCAAGGGACGGCTGAGCAGTTCTTC. Encoded protein: CASSQGTAEQFF.